The clone carrying this T cell receptor (beta chain) was picked up a small number of times. V was cut by 2 bases and J by 0 bases, with 14 bases left in between. The CDR3 consists of 17 residues. The germline CDR1 and CDR2 sequences are LGHNA and YSLEER. The data belong to a study of patients and donors after allogeneic stem cell transplantation. TCRdb reprocessed the RT-PCR reads via MiXCR and lists one record per CDR3 protein. The data contain some 87,000 distinct CDR3 sequences, 40% to 60% of them singletons. Sequences were obtained from blood, either unsorted or a sorted T cell fraction (not recorded which). The J gene is TRBJ1-3, the V gene TRBV4-3; D unclear. The clonotype originates from a human donor who was either an allogeneic HSCT recipient or a stem cell or donor lymphocyte infusion donor (not recorded which). It is not recorded whose cells these are; they may come from a transplant donor. For the CDR3, the DNA is TGCGCCAGCAGCCAATCTTTCCTGGGTTACTCTGGAAACACCATATATTTT. Its translation: CASSQSFLGYSGNTIYF.